Each of the 30 T cell receptor beta chains below was sequenced from the same sample in a study of control samples from healthy donors and cancer patients. Produced via immunoSEQ multiplex PCR; TCRdb's table is partial and in-frame only. The sample yields 350,000 to 450,000 clones, more than 80% seen once. Sequenced input: PBMCs. These receptors all stem from a man in his forties or fifties with head and neck cancer.

The chain recombines TRBV4-3 with TRBJ1-1; the D gene is possibly TRBD1 (6 bases). The V gene's germline CDR1 is LGHNA and CDR2 YSLEER. CDR3 length: 14 amino acids. V dropped 1 base and J dropped 3 bases, with 9 bases sitting between them. CDR3 sequence reads: CASSQGTAYTEAFF. The CDR3 nucleotides are TGCGCCAGCAGCCAAGGGACAGCCTACACTGAAGCTTTCTTT.

The chain links TRBV19 to TRBJ1-2; 7 bases are a match to TRBD1. The ends lost 5 bases at V and 4 bases at J; junction bases unmatched: 16. The CDR3 runs 17 residues. Germline CDR1 LNHDA, CDR2 SQIVND (reference sequence). The CDR3 loop reads CASSPPPQGQDAYGYTF. As DNA, the CDR3 is TGTGCCAGTAGTCCGCCTCCACAAGGACAGGACGCCTATGGCTACACCTTC. Variable domain in full (rest from reference TRBV19 and TRBJ1-2): DGGITQSPKYLFRKEGQNVTLSCEQNLNHDAMYWYRQDPGQGLRLIYYSQIVNDFQKGDIAEGYSVSREKKESFPLTVTSAQKNPTAFYLCASSPPPQGQDAYGYTFGSGTRLTVV.

The rearrangement uses TRBV11-2 and TRBJ1-1, with D unresolved. The CDR3 has 13 residues. Germline CDR1 is SGHAT and CDR2 is FQNNGV. V shed 2 bases and J shed 1 base, with 5 bases lying between them. CDR3 amino acids: CASSLSGNTEAFF. DNA for the CDR3: TGTGCCAGCAGCTTATCAGGGAACACTGAAGCTTTCTTT. Looking up the rest from reference TRBV11-2 and TRBJ1-1 gives the full variable domain: EAGVAQSPRYKIIEKRQSVAFWCNPISGHATLYWYQQILGQGPKLLIQFQNNGVVDDSQLPKDRFSAERLKGVDSTLKIQPAKLEDSAVYLCASSLSGNTEAFFGQGTRLTVV.

This chain joins TRBV6-5 and TRBJ2-7; no clear D gene. There are 11 residues in the CDR3. V was pared by 7 bases and J by 6 bases, with 10 bases between. CDR1 MNHEY and CDR2 SVGAGI come from the germline V gene. CDR3 loop: CASTRPPEQYF. The CDR3 DNA reads as TGTGCCAGCACTCGACCCCCCGAGCAGTACTTC.

This chain connects TRBV7-9 to TRBJ1-1; 10 nucleotides align to TRBD1. Germline CDR1 and CDR2: SEHNR and FQNEAQ (reference sequence). The J segment lost 10 bases and the V segment lost 11 bases, leaving 13 bases of the junction unmatched. The CDR3 is 13 amino acids. This chain's CDR3 is CASPEGDRGPAFF. The CDR3 DNA reads TGTGCCTCTCCGGAGGGGGACAGGGGTCCAGCTTTCTTT.

V usage is TRBV27 and J usage is TRBJ2-2, with D unclear. Germline CDR1 is MNHEY and CDR2 is SMNVEV (reference sequence). The ends were cut back, 5 bases at V and 3 bases at J, with 10 bases in the middle. The CDR3 runs 14 residues. The CDR3 DNA is TGTGCCAGCAGTCCGAGGTGGGACACCGGGGAGCTGTTTTTT. It encodes CASSPRWDTGELFF.

This CDR3 reads CASSPGARELFF. The DNA of the CDR3 is TGTGCCAGCAGCCCCGGGGCAAGGGAGCTGTTTTTT. The V and J genes are TRBV7-3 and TRBJ2-2, with D tentatively TRBD1 or TRBD2 (5 bases each). V shed 5 bases and J shed 9 bases, with 10 bases lying between them. The germline gives CDR1 SGHTA, CDR2 FQGTGA. The CDR3 consists of 12 residues.

The chain joins TRBV3-1 (or the pseudogene TRBV3-2) to TRBJ2-3, with TRBD2 matching over 10 bases. This CDR3 spans 14 amino acids. Unmatched junction bases numbered 12, after V lost 5 bases and J lost 13 bases. Per germline, CDR1 LGHDT and CDR2 YNNKEL (reference sequence). For the CDR3, the DNA is TGTGCCAGCAGCTGGACGGCCGGACTAGCGGAGAAGTATTTT. Its translation is CASSWTAGLAEKYF.

The rearrangement uses TRBV11-3 and TRBJ2-7; D gene ambiguous. Trimming cost V 6 bases and J 7 bases, with 13 bases left between them. Germline V lookup: CDR1 SGHNT, CDR2 YENEEA. This CDR3 has 12 amino acids. The CDR3 protein is CASSKDVGEQYF. CDR3 in DNA: TGTGCCAGCAGTAAGGACGTGGGAGAGCAGTACTTC.

The V and J genes are TRBV25-1 and TRBJ1-4, with D uncertain. The V gene lost 10 bases and the J gene lost 8 bases, with 11 bases spanning the gap. Per the germline V gene, CDR1 is MGHDK and CDR2 is SYGVNS. CDR3 length equals 11 residues. As DNA, the CDR3 is TGTGCCACTTTAGGGAGAGAAAAACTGTTTTTT. Protein sequence: CATLGREKLFF. Combining the CDR3 with reference TRBV25-1 and TRBJ1-4 gives the whole variable domain EADIYQTPRYLVIGTGKKITLECSQTMGHDKMYWYQQDPGMELHLIHYSYGVNSTEKGDLSSESTVSRIRTEHFPLTLESARPSHTSQYLCATLGREKLFFGSGTQLSVL.

The V call is TRBV19, the J call TRBJ2-5, with D unresolved. The CDR3 covers 13 residues. Germline loops: CDR1 LNHDA, CDR2 SQIVND (reference sequence). The CDR3 DNA follows: TGTGGTTCCAGTGTAGGTCTTCAAGAGACCCAGTACTTC. It encodes CGSSVGLQETQYF.

V is TRBV19 and J is TRBJ2-3, with D perhaps matching TRBD2 (6 bases). This CDR3 is 15 amino acids long. V gave up 6 bases and J gave up 5 bases, with 18 bases separating them. Looked up from germline, CDR1 is LNHDA and CDR2 is SQIVND (reference sequence). The CDR3 loop is CASSPRRDQGDTQYF. The CDR3 region has the DNA TGTGCCAGTAGCCCCAGGCGGGACCAAGGAGATACGCAGTATTTT.

This clone has a single count. DNA for the CDR3: TGTGCCAGCAGCTTACTGGCTAGCGAGGCCGGGGAGCTGTTTTTT. Encoded protein: CASSLLASEAGELFF. V and J are TRBV7-3 and TRBJ2-2; tentative D call: TRBD2 (6 bases). The CDR3 consists of 15 residues. Germline CDR1 SGHTA, CDR2 FQGTGA. Trimming left V 2 bases short and J 6 bases short, with 13 bases between.

A single count supports this clone. The chain joins TRBV14 to TRBJ2-5; 8 bases fit TRBD1. CDR1 is SGHDN and CDR2 is FVKESK in the germline V gene. The V segment lost 5 bases and the J segment 4 bases; nucleotides outside the gene matches: 6. The CDR3 spans 14 residues. DNA of the CDR3: TGTGCCAGCAGCTTCTACAGGGGGGCAGAGACCCAGTACTTC. Its translation is CASSFYRGAETQYF. The whole variable domain, filled in from reference TRBV14 and TRBJ2-5, reads EAGVTQFPSHSVIEKGQTVTLRCDPISGHDNLYWYRRVMGKEIKFLLHFVKESKQDESGMPNNRFLAERTGGTYSTLKVQPAELEDSGVYFCASSFYRGAETQYFGPGTRLLVL.

The chain links TRBV5-6 to TRBJ1-1, with 7 bases matching TRBD1. With 4 bases clipped from V and 1 base from J, the junction kept 4 bases outside the gene matches. The CDR3 extends over 14 amino acids. From germline, CDR1 is SGHDT and CDR2 YYEEEE. The CDR3 coding sequence is TGTGCCAGCAGCCTGACAGGGTGGAACACTGAAGCTTTCTTT. Protein product: CASSLTGWNTEAFF.

The CDR3 nucleotides read TGTGCCAGTACTCGAAGAGGGGAAAGAACAGATACGCAGTATTTT. Translation gives CASTRRGERTDTQYF. This chain joins TRBV27 and TRBJ2-3; D possibly matches TRBD1 or TRBD2 (5 bases each). Germline CDR1 MNHEY, CDR2 SMNVEV (reference sequence). Trimming took off 9 bases at V and 3 bases at J, with 19 bases between the two ends. The CDR3 is 15 amino acids.

Written as DNA, the CDR3 is TGTGCCAGCAGTGACCTGCAGGCGGATCAGCCCCAGCATTTT. Amino acids: CASSDLQADQPQHF. V gene TRBV2 combines with J gene TRBJ1-5; D unresolved. Germline loops: CDR1 SNHLY, CDR2 FYNNEI. V dropped 3 bases and J dropped 5 bases, with 11 bases sitting between them. The CDR3 has 14 residues.

The rearrangement links TRBV7-2 to TRBJ1-2; 7 bases fit TRBD1. CDR3 length: 15 amino acids. V lost 5 bases to trimming and J lost 3 bases; unmatched junction nucleotides: 9. Looked up from germline, CDR1 is SGHTA and CDR2 is FQGNSA. The CDR3 loop is CASSPQTGSDYGYTF. The DNA of the CDR3 is TGTGCCAGCAGCCCTCAGACAGGGAGTGACTATGGCTACACCTTC.

The J gene is TRBJ2-3, the V gene TRBV7-3; 8 bases map to TRBD2. Trimming at V came to 3 bases and at J to 0 bases, leaving 5 bases not matched to a gene. The CDR3 loop spans 16 amino acids. Germline CDR1 reads SGHTA; CDR2 reads FQGTGA. CDR3 in amino acids: CASSLEAGASTDTQYF. The CDR3 coding sequence is TGTGCCAGCAGCTTGGAAGCGGGGGCGAGCACAGATACGCAGTATTTT.

The chain links TRBV20-1 to TRBJ2-7; 7 bases agree with TRBD1. The junction had 4 bases not matched to a gene; V was cut back by 8 bases and J by 3 bases. Germline V gene lookup returns CDR1 DFQATT and CDR2 SNEGSKA (reference sequence). This CDR3 has 11 amino acids. This CDR3 reads CSIQGVYEQYF. CDR3 coding DNA: TGCAGTATTCAGGGGGTCTACGAGCAGTACTTC.

V is TRBV19 and J is TRBJ2-7; possible D gene TRBD2, 6 bases. CDR1 is LNHDA and CDR2 is SQIVND in the germline V gene (reference sequence). V shed 3 bases and J shed 3 bases, with 15 bases lying between them. There are 15 residues in the CDR3. In DNA form, the CDR3 reads TGTGCCAGTAGTATCTCTCTGGGACTCCTCTACGAGCAGTACTTC. Protein product: CASSISLGLLYEQYF.

Notes on this clone: Additional DNA sequences in this sample encode the identical CDR3. V and J are TRBV7-3 and TRBJ2-3; 12 nucleotides align to TRBD2. Trimming removed 2 bases from V and 7 bases from J; junction bases left unmatched: 1. The CDR3 covers 14 residues. Germline CDR1 is SGHTA and CDR2 is FQGTGA. The CDR3 DNA sequence: TGTGCCAGCAGCTTAGGACTAGCGGGAAATACGCAGTATTTT. Translated: CASSLGLAGNTQYF. Looking up the rest from reference TRBV7-3 and TRBJ2-3 gives the full variable domain: GAGVSQTPSNKVTEKGKYVELRCDPISGHTALYWYRQSLGQGPEFLIYFQGTGAADDSGLPNDRFFAVRPEGSVSTLKIQRTERGDSAVYLCASSLGLAGNTQYFGPGTRLTVL.

The rearrangement uses TRBV30 and TRBJ1-1, with TRBD1 as a possible D gene (6 bases). The CDR3 extends over 14 amino acids. Trimming shortened V by 5 bases and J by 5 bases, and 18 bases separated the two germline ends. Germline CDR1 and CDR2: GTSNPN and SVGIG (reference sequence). In DNA form, the CDR3 reads TGTGCCTGGCGCCGGGGGCAACAGGGAACTGAAGCTTTCTTT. Translated, it gives CAWRRGQQGTEAFF.

The rearrangement links TRBV9 to TRBJ1-6; a weak D match, TRBD1 (5 bases). This CDR3 has 17 amino acids. V shed 4 bases and J shed 2 bases, with 16 bases lying between them. Germline V gene lookup returns CDR1 SGDLS and CDR2 YYNGEE. CDR3 bases: TGTGCCAGCAGCCTAGAAATAGGGACGACCTATAATTCACCCCTCCACTTT. Translation: CASSLEIGTTYNSPLHF.

Of note for this clone: A read error may produce the germline difference seen at one junction end. The chain couples TRBV7-7 to TRBJ2-5; 7 bases fit TRBD2. The germline V gene encodes CDR1 SSHAT and CDR2 FNYEAQ (reference sequence). CDR3 length equals 15 residues. Here the CDR3 DNA reads TGTGCTAGCAGCTTCGGACTAGACGGACAAGAGACCCAGTACTTC. Its translation is CASSFGLDGQETQYF.

The chain links TRBV28 to TRBJ2-7, with D possibly matching TRBD2 (5 bases). V was clipped by 2 bases and J by 3 bases, with 14 bases between them. The CDR3 extends over 15 amino acids. Germline values: CDR1 MDHEN, CDR2 SYDVKM. The CDR3 protein is CASSLGSSINYEQYF. The DNA for the CDR3 is TGTGCCAGCAGTTTAGGGAGTTCCATAAACTACGAGCAGTACTTC.

This sequence joins TRBV7-3 and TRBJ1-2; D is unresolved. Germline values: CDR1 SGHTA, CDR2 FQGTGA. The CDR3 runs 14 residues. V lost 2 bases, J lost 4 bases, and 11 bases lay in between. The CDR3 loop reads CASSLYPGSYGYTF. The CDR3 nucleotides read TGTGCCAGCAGCTTATATCCAGGCTCCTATGGCTACACCTTC.

V gene TRBV5-1 combines with J gene TRBJ2-7; 9 bases align to TRBD1. The ends lost 1 base at V and 1 base at J; junction bases unmatched: 6. CDR1 and CDR2 (germline): SGHRS, YFSETQ. CDR3 length: 16 residues. The CDR3, as DNA: TGCGCCAGCAGCTTGAGGCCCGGGACAGGGTCCTACGAGCAGTACTTC. Translated: CASSLRPGTGSYEQYF.

The chain employs TRBV10-2 and TRBJ1-3, with a tentative D call TRBD1 (6 bases). V lost 0 bases to trimming and J lost 0 bases, with 15 bases between them. Per the germline V gene, CDR1 is WSHSY and CDR2 is SAAADI. The CDR3 runs to 18 residues. CDR3 bases: TGCGCCAGCAGTGAGTCCAAGGGGGAGGTCGCCTCTGGAAACACCATATATTTT. Translated: CASSESKGEVASGNTIYF.

The chain uses TRBV9 and TRBJ2-1, with D perhaps being TRBD1 or TRBD2 (5 bases each). CDR1 and CDR2 (germline): SGDLS, YYNGEE. The CDR3 has 13 residues. Trimming removed 1 base from V and 6 bases from J, with 8 bases in between. CDR3 nucleotide sequence: TGTGCCAGCAGCGTAATAGGGACCAATGAGCAGTTCTTC. Translated: CASSVIGTNEQFF.